This is a list of T cell receptor beta chains from one sample in a study of cytotoxic CD8 clonotypes in ibrutinib-treated CLL. Only in-frame clones appear in the TCRdb table, and some are missing; sequencing was by immunoSEQ multiplex PCR. The table shows around 70,000 clones, with about nine tenths occurring only once. The sample here was PBMCs, taken after 12 months of ibrutinib treatment. The receptors stem from a human donor with chronic lymphocytic leukemia. Each CDR3 is given with its conserved first and last residue. D genes are given only for firm matches. The size field is filled for only some rows; it gives once, few, many or a size class.

d_gene,v_gene,abundance,j_gene,CDR3aa,CDR3nt
TRBD2,TRBV7-2,-,TRBJ2-1,CASSPTSGNYNEQFF,TGTGCCAGCAGCCCGACTAGCGGCAATTACAATGAGCAGTTCTTC
-,TRBV15,-,TRBJ1-4,CATSRDPDEKLFF,TGTGCCACCAGCAGAGATCCGGACGAAAAACTGTTTTTT
-,TRBV5-1,once,TRBJ1-2,CASSLVSGSPYYGYTF,TGCGCCAGCAGCTTGGTATCGGGTAGCCCTTACTATGGCTACACCTTC
-,TRBV11-2,-,TRBJ2-1,CASSLGRVLYNEQFF,TGTGCCAGCAGCTTAGGGCGGGTACTCTACAATGAGCAGTTCTTC
TRBD2,TRBV4-2,-,TRBJ2-7,CASSRVAGTYEQYF,TGTGCCAGCTCGAGGGTAGCGGGGACTTACGAGCAGTACTTC
-,TRBV7-9,-,TRBJ1-1,CASSLKGVTEAFF,TGTGCCAGCAGCTTAAAAGGGGTCACTGAAGCTTTCTTT
-,TRBV27,-,TRBJ1-4,CASSLSGTLGNEKLFF,TGTGCCAGCAGTTTATCGGGCACCTTGGGTAATGAAAAACTGTTTTTT
-,TRBV30,-,TRBJ1-2,CAWSPSFGFGYTF,TGTGCCTGGAGTCCCTCCTTTGGGTTTGGCTACACCTTC
TRBD1,TRBV27,-,TRBJ2-7,CASSYRGRTYEQYF,TGTGCCAGCAGTTACAGGGGAAGGACCTACGAGCAGTACTTC
TRBD2,TRBV19,-,TRBJ2-3,CASSALTSGRAADTQYF,TGTGCCAGTAGCGCCCTTACTAGCGGGAGGGCCGCAGATACGCAGTATTTT
TRBD1,TRBV15,-,TRBJ1-1,CATSTAGGYLYGTEAFF,TGTGCCACCAGCACAGCAGGGGGCTACCTTTATGGGACTGAAGCTTTCTTT
-,TRBV2,once,TRBJ2-1,CASSPPGGSYNEQFF,TGTGCCAGCAGTCCCCCGGGTGGGTCCTACAATGAGCAGTTCTTC
-,TRBV28,-,TRBJ2-3,CASSLYPGTDITDTQYF,TGTGCCAGCAGTTTGTACCCCGGGACGGACATCACAGATACGCAGTATTTT
-,TRBV21-1,-,TRBJ2-5,CASSKDRDRLPYRETQYF,TGTGCCAGCAGCAAAGACCGGGACCGCCTACCTTACCGAGAGACCCAGTACTTC
-,TRBV7-2,-,TRBJ2-5,CASSLGVGATQETQYF,TGTGCCAGCAGCTTAGGTGTGGGAGCCACCCAAGAGACCCAGTACTTC
TRBD2,TRBV15,-,TRBJ2-3,CATSRDRRLADTQYF,TGTGCCACCAGCAGAGACCGCCGACTAGCGGATACGCAGTATTTT
-,TRBV4-1,-,TRBJ2-3,CASSSREGPDTQYF,TGCGCCAGCAGCTCCCGAGAGGGGCCAGATACGCAGTATTTT
-,TRBV9,few,TRBJ2-1,CASTPGLNNEQFF,TGTGCCAGTACTCCGGGACTTAACAATGAGCAGTTCTTC
TRBD1,TRBV30,-,TRBJ1-3,CAWSDGQGVGNTIYF,TGTGCCTGGAGCGATGGACAGGGAGTTGGAAACACCATATATTTT
-,TRBV29-1,-,TRBJ2-7,CSVEGSGYEQYF,TGCAGCGTTGAAGGTTCCGGGTACGAGCAGTACTTC
-,TRBV19,-,TRBJ1-2,CASSASSDDGVYGYTF,TGTGCCAGTAGTGCCTCGAGCGACGACGGAGTCTATGGCTACACCTTC
TRBD1,TRBV10-3,-,TRBJ1-2,CAISNPGQPLSGYTF,TGTGCCATCAGTAACCCGGGACAGCCTCTTTCTGGCTACACCTTC
-,TRBV5-8,-,TRBJ2-1,CASSSHNNEQFF,TGTGCCAGCAGCTCGCATAACAATGAGCAGTTCTTC
-,TRBV7-2,-,TRBJ2-7,CASSFAAYEQYF,TGTGCCAGCAGCTTCGCGGCCTACGAGCAGTACTTC
-,TRBV4-2,-,TRBJ1-2,CASSQDPKGGLDYGYTF,TGTGCCAGCAGCCAAGATCCCAAGGGGGGGCTTGACTATGGCTACACCTTC
TRBD1,TRBV5-1,-,TRBJ1-1,CASSLDRGEAFF,TGTGCCAGCAGCTTGGACAGGGGCGAAGCTTTCTTT
TRBD1,TRBV5-5,once,TRBJ1-1,CASSFTGDTEAFF,TGTGCCAGCAGCTTCACAGGGGACACTGAAGCTTTCTTT
TRBD2,TRBV10-3,-,TRBJ2-7,CAISDGPGLAGGGDEQYF,TGTGCCATCAGTGATGGCCCCGGACTAGCGGGAGGGGGCGACGAGCAGTACTTC
-,TRBV19,-,TRBJ2-7,CASSMAQGITSYEQYF,TGTGCCAGTAGTATGGCACAGGGAATTACCTCCTACGAGCAGTACTTC
-,TRBV28,-,TRBJ1-2,CASQPASLGGYTF,TGTGCCAGCCAACCCGCCAGCCTTGGGGGCTACACCTTC
-,TRBV19,-,TRBJ2-1,CASTAGGTEQFF,TGTGCCAGTACCGCAGGGGGGACTGAGCAGTTCTTC
TRBD1,TRBV4-1,-,TRBJ2-7,CASSPRTGESYEQYF,TGCGCCAGCAGCCCCAGGACAGGGGAATCCTACGAGCAGTACTTC
TRBD2,TRBV10-1,-,TRBJ2-1,CASSGLASINEQFF,TGCGCCAGCAGCGGACTAGCGAGTATCAATGAGCAGTTCTTC
TRBD2,TRBV5-1,-,TRBJ2-7,CACSSGSIGEQYF,TGCGCCTGCTCCAGCGGGAGTATTGGCGAGCAGTACTTC
TRBD2,TRBV27,-,TRBJ2-1,CASSLLGLAINEQFF,TGTGCCAGCAGTTTATTGGGACTAGCAATCAATGAGCAGTTCTTC
-,TRBV9,-,TRBJ2-3,CASSEPRDTQYF,TGTGCCAGCAGCGAACCCCGGGATACGCAGTATTTT
-,TRBV7-9,-,TRBJ1-3,CASDEWDGGNTIYF,TGTGCCAGCGATGAATGGGACGGAGGAAACACCATATATTTT
TRBD1,TRBV2,once,TRBJ1-2,CASSLGQLNYGYTF,TGTGCCAGCAGTTTGGGACAGCTTAACTATGGCTACACCTTC